One and the same sample provided the 26 T cell receptor beta chains below, sequenced in a study of T cells in Graves' hyperthyroidism and ophthalmopathy. Amplification of TCR beta CDR3 regions was performed using RNA transcripts as template. TCR CDR3 regions were first amplified by RT-PCR with HTBI primers. TCRdb reanalysed the multiplex PCR reads using MiXCR and keeps one entry per CDR3 protein. The table has 550,000 to 600,000 distinct CDR3 sequences, approximately 15% seen once. Sequenced material: blood. The receptors derive from a woman aged 18-29 years with Graves' hyperthyroidism.

In its sample, this clonotype was seen a few times. The chain has TRBV13 and TRBJ2-7, with 9 bases that match TRBD2. CDR1 and CDR2 (germline): PRHDT, FYEKMQ (reference sequence). With V trimmed by 2 bases and J by 1 base, 12 bases remained unmatched. This CDR3 is built from 18 residues. The CDR3 loop reads CASSLPQTSGSRSYEQYF. The CDR3 DNA follows: TGTGCCAGCAGCTTACCCCAGACTAGCGGAAGTAGGTCCTACGAGCAGTACTTC.

This clonotype was detected only a few times. The junction and the germline gene differ at one end; a read error may be behind it. V usage is TRBV20-1 and J usage is TRBJ1-2; 7 nucleotides line up with TRBD1. The germline gives CDR1 DFQATT, CDR2 SNEGSKA (reference sequence). This CDR3 contains 11 residues. For the CDR3, the DNA is TGCAGTGCGGACAGGCTATATGGCCACACCTTC. Amino acids: CSADRLYGHTF.

This clonotype came up many times. J is TRBJ1-2 and V is TRBV10-2; D ambiguous. This CDR3 has 13 amino acids. Germline CDR1 reads WSHSY; CDR2 reads SAAADI. Trimming left V 2 bases short and J 2 bases short, with 6 bases between. CDR3 loop: CASSETLNYGYTF. For the CDR3, the DNA is TGCGCCAGCAGTGAGACTTTGAACTATGGCTACACCTTC.

The sample holds many counts of this clonotype. This sequence joins TRBV10-3 and TRBJ2-3; 10 bases agree with TRBD2. With V trimmed by 3 bases and J by 5 bases, 14 bases remained unmatched. CDR3 size: 18 residues. Per germline, CDR1 ENHRY and CDR2 SYGVKD. The CDR3 nucleotides read TGTGCCATCAGTGATCTAATTCTAGCGGGAGAAGAAGGAGATACGCAGTATTTT. Translation gives CAISDLILAGEEGDTQYF.

J is TRBJ2-1 and V is TRBV7-2; 11 nucleotides line up with TRBD2. Germline V gives CDR1 SGHTA, CDR2 FQGNSA. This CDR3 comprises 15 residues. V gave up 7 bases and J gave up 6 bases; unmatched junction bases: 8. The CDR3 protein is CASTPAGTSGNEQFF. The CDR3 DNA is TGTGCCAGCACCCCGGCGGGGACTAGCGGCAATGAGCAGTTCTTC.

This clonotype was detected a few times. This chain uses TRBV7-6 with TRBJ2-3; 9 bases match TRBD2. The V and J ends lost 0 bases and 4 bases, in that order; junction bases with no gene match: 2. Germline V lookup: CDR1 SGHVS, CDR2 FNYEAQ. This CDR3 region has 15 residues. The CDR3 sequence: CASSLARGGPDTQYF. DNA for the CDR3: TGTGCCAGCAGCTTAGCGCGGGGGGGTCCAGATACGCAGTATTTT.

This clonotype was seen at least ten times. The CDR3 coding sequence is TGTGCCAGCAGTTCTCCAGGCGCGTATGGCTACACCTTC. Protein product: CASSSPGAYGYTF. This chain connects TRBV28 to TRBJ1-2; D gene uncertain. Trimming cost V 4 bases and J 5 bases, with 11 bases left between them. The CDR3 spans 13 residues. Per germline, CDR1 MDHEN and CDR2 SYDVKM.

This clonotype showed up many times. This chain joins TRBV2 and TRBJ2-1; 7 bases map to TRBD1. This CDR3 comprises 13 residues. Unmatched junction bases numbered 4, after V lost 8 bases and J lost 3 bases. In germline, CDR1 is SNHLY, CDR2 FYNNEI. The CDR3 spells CASRDSLYNEQFF. DNA for the CDR3: TGTGCCAGCCGGGACAGCCTCTACAATGAGCAGTTCTTC.

Concerning this clonotype itself: Mismatch with germline at one junction end may stem from a read error. The V and J genes are TRBV18 and TRBJ1-1; D gene ambiguous. CDR3 size: 15 residues. Germline CDR1 KGHSH, CDR2 LQKENI. The CDR3 sequence: CASLPRLGMSTEAFF. The CDR3 DNA is TGTGCCAGCTTACCAAGATTGGGGATGAGCACTGAAGCTTTCTTT.

In its sample, this clonotype was seen many times. The rearrangement joins TRBV6-1 to TRBJ1-1; D is unresolved. The length of the CDR3 is 14 residues. Germline values: CDR1 MNHNS, CDR2 SASEGT. V dropped 8 bases and J dropped 0 bases, with 13 bases sitting between them. CDR3 sequence (DNA): TGTGCCAGCGAAACATTACAAATGAACACTGAAGCTTTCTTT. Amino acid sequence: CASETLQMNTEAFF.

This clonotype was observed a few times. The rearrangement links TRBV27 to TRBJ2-2, with unresolved D. The CDR3 has 14 residues. CDR1 is MNHEY, CDR2 SMNVEV, per germline (reference sequence). Trimming left V 4 bases short and J 1 base short, with 7 bases between. The CDR3: CASSYYKNTGELFF. In nucleotides, the CDR3 is TGTGCCAGCAGTTATTACAAGAACACCGGGGAGCTGTTTTTT.

The V gene is TRBV3-1, the J gene TRBJ2-1; TRBD2 matches at 7 bases. Trimming cost V 3 bases and J 6 bases; bases outside gene matches: 17. Germline CDR1 and CDR2: LGHDT and YNNKEL (reference sequence). CDR3 length equals 18 residues. DNA for the CDR3: TGTGCCAGCAGCCAGGCAGCGGCTAGCGGCCCAGGGAGCAATGAGCAGTTCTTC. This codes for CASSQAAASGPGSNEQFF.

With respect to this clonotype: A much larger clone sits a single nucleotide away, making a read error possible. This chain uses TRBV5-6 with TRBJ1-2; 8 nucleotides agree with TRBD1. Germline V gives CDR1 SGHDT, CDR2 YYEEEE. The V gene end was trimmed by 4 bases and the J gene end by 6 bases; junction bases not matched to a gene: 8. The CDR3 consists of 14 residues. In DNA form, the CDR3 reads TGTGCCAGCAGCCCGGACAGGGAGGGCCATGGCTACACCTTC. Encoded protein: CASSPDREGHGYTF.

This clonotype was observed a few times. In DNA form, the CDR3 reads TGTGCCAGCAGATTCGACAGTGCGAACACCGGGGAGCTGTTTTTT. Translated, it gives CASRFDSANTGELFF. J is TRBJ2-2 and V is TRBV12-3 or TRBV12-4; TRBD1 is a possible D gene (5 bases). Trimming cost V 6 bases and J 0 bases, with 11 bases left between them. The CDR3 spans 15 residues.

In this sample, this clonotype turned up many times. V and J are TRBV20-1 and TRBJ2-1; 12 nucleotides align to TRBD2. The germline CDR1 and CDR2 sequences are DFQATT and SNEGSKA (reference sequence). The CDR3 contains 12 residues. This CDR3 reads CRLAGGDNEQFF. The CDR3 nucleotides are TGCAGGCTAGCGGGGGGGGACAATGAGCAGTTCTTC.

This clonotype came up many times. J is TRBJ2-3 and V is TRBV6-1; 12 positions match TRBD2. V trimming: 7 bases; J trimming: 6 bases; junction bases outside the gene matches: 8. This CDR3 region has 15 residues. Germline lookup yields CDR1 MNHNS and CDR2 SASEGT. The CDR3 here is CASNALAGGADTQYF. The CDR3, as DNA: TGTGCCAGCAACGCACTAGCGGGGGGCGCGGATACGCAGTATTTT.

CDR3 in DNA: TGTGCCAGCAGCAGAGAGACAATCTACGAGCAGTACTTC. The encoded protein is CASSRETIYEQYF. This rearrangement joins TRBV7-8 to TRBJ2-7, with unresolved D. Trimming pared 5 bases from V and 3 bases from J, leaving 11 bases between. CDR1 and CDR2 (germline): SGHVS, FQNEAQ. CDR3 size: 13 residues.

This clonotype came up a few times. The chain joins TRBV3-1 to TRBJ2-3; D is unclear. The CDR3 sequence is 13 residues long. Germline CDR1 LGHDT, CDR2 YNNKEL (reference sequence). The V end lost 1 base, the J end lost 9 bases, and 11 bases lay between the germline ends. CDR3 nucleotide sequence: TGTGCCAGCAGCCAAGCATTCGTTAAAACGCAGTATTTT. Encoded protein: CASSQAFVKTQYF.

In its sample, this clonotype was seen many times. The chain is built from TRBV27 and TRBJ2-5; D is unclear. Germline V gives CDR1 MNHEY, CDR2 SMNVEV (reference sequence). The CDR3 consists of 13 residues. V was pared by 3 bases and J by 11 bases, with 16 bases between. The CDR3 protein is CASSFRVEGIQYF. The CDR3 DNA is TGTGCCAGCAGTTTCCGGGTGGAAGGTATACAGTACTTC.

This clonotype was counted ten times or more. DNA of the CDR3: TGCAGTGCGGCTAGAGTGGAGACCCAGTACTTC. This gives the protein CSAARVETQYF. The chain is built from TRBV20-1 and TRBJ2-5; no reliable D call. V dropped 6 bases and J dropped 5 bases, with 10 bases sitting between them. This CDR3 spans 11 amino acids. Germline CDR1 DFQATT, CDR2 SNEGSKA (reference sequence).

This clonotype was seen a handful of times. The chain uses TRBV6-2 or TRBV6-3 and TRBJ1-2; a possible D gene is TRBD1 (6 bases). CDR1 is MNHEY and CDR2 is SVGEGT in the germline V gene. The CDR3 runs 16 residues. The V gene lost 6 bases and the J gene lost 6 bases, with 23 bases spanning the gap. The CDR3 protein is CASRIISQGFPHGYTF. The CDR3 DNA follows: TGTGCCAGCAGGATAATTTCACAGGGATTCCCTCATGGCTACACCTTC.

This clonotype was seen many times. This chain links TRBV2 with TRBJ2-4, with TRBD1 matching over 9 bases. This CDR3 is 14 amino acids long. Looked up from germline, CDR1 is SNHLY and CDR2 is FYNNEI. Trimming cost V 7 bases and J 0 bases; bases outside gene matches: 1. CDR3 amino acids: CASTGQGAKNIQYF. CDR3 DNA: TGTGCCAGCACGGGACAGGGAGCCAAAAACATTCAGTACTTC. The full variable domain, its missing parts supplied by reference TRBV2 and TRBJ2-4, is EPEVTQTPSHQVTQMGQEVILRCVPISNHLYFYWYRQILGQKVEFLVSFYNNEISEKSEIFDDQFSVERPDGSNFTLKIRSTKLEDSAMYFCASTGQGAKNIQYFGAGTRLSVL.

This clonotype occurred a few times. The V call is TRBV2, the J call TRBJ2-2, with D tentatively TRBD2 (5 bases). Trimming removed 6 bases at V and 2 bases at J, with 10 bases between. The V gene's germline CDR1 is SNHLY and CDR2 FYNNEI. The CDR3 consists of 14 residues. The CDR3 loop reads CASRLTRNTGELFF. CDR3 DNA sequence: TGTGCCAGCAGGCTTACTAGAAACACCGGGGAGCTGTTTTTT.

The V gene is TRBV5-1, the J gene TRBJ2-2; TRBD1 matches at 7 bases. Per germline, CDR1 SGHRS and CDR2 YFSETQ. V gave up 2 bases and J gave up 4 bases; unmatched junction bases: 8. The CDR3 is 16 amino acids. CDR3 region: CASSFNRGRGTGELFF. The CDR3 bases are TGCGCCAGCAGCTTCAACAGGGGAAGGGGCACCGGGGAGCTGTTTTTT.

This clonotype was seen many times. The chain recombines TRBV11-2 with TRBJ2-7; D gene unclear. This CDR3 has 12 residues. The V gene lost 1 base and the J gene lost 6 bases, with 7 bases spanning the gap. Germline V gives CDR1 SGHAT, CDR2 FQNNGV. This chain's CDR3 is CASSLVATEQYF. The DNA for the CDR3 is TGTGCCAGCAGCTTAGTTGCGACCGAGCAGTACTTC.

This clonotype was seen more than once but under ten times. V and J are TRBV11-1 and TRBJ2-7; D is perhaps TRBD1 (6 bases). The CDR3 loop spans 15 amino acids. Germline CDR1 is SGHAT and CDR2 is FQDESV (reference sequence). The V gene lost 5 bases and the J gene lost 4 bases, with 18 bases spanning the gap. CDR3 coding DNA: TGTGCCAGCAGCGCCGCGGACAGTCGAAGTTACGAGCAGTACTTC. Protein product: CASSAADSRSYEQYF.